Sequencing of this TCR beta chain was carried out in a study of T cell responses to AZD1222 COVID-19 vaccine. Notes on the study in general: Samples come after the peak T cell response, not at day 14. White British donors predominated, females outnumbered males, and clonal diversity was possibly underestimated. With two AZD1222 doses given, Spike-specific TCR breadth and depth both rose. The study identified only five to seven AZD1222 recipients as seropositive at baseline.

Method: immunoSEQ multiplex PCR; TCRdb's copy keeps in-frame clones and lacks some. The table has about 83,000 clones, 88% seen once. A remark on this clone: Its antigen is not known.

Germline V gives CDR1 MNHEY, CDR2 SVGAGI. The CDR3 sequence is 12 residues long. V lost 7 bases, J lost 0 bases, and 6 bases lay in between. The source is an adult in good health. The material sequenced was peripheral blood, taken on day 0 of MenACWY control vaccination. The chain uses TRBV6-5 and TRBJ1-1, with unresolved D. CDR3 DNA: TGTGCCAGCACAATGTTGAACACTGAAGCTTTCTTT. Its translation: CASTMLNTEAFF.